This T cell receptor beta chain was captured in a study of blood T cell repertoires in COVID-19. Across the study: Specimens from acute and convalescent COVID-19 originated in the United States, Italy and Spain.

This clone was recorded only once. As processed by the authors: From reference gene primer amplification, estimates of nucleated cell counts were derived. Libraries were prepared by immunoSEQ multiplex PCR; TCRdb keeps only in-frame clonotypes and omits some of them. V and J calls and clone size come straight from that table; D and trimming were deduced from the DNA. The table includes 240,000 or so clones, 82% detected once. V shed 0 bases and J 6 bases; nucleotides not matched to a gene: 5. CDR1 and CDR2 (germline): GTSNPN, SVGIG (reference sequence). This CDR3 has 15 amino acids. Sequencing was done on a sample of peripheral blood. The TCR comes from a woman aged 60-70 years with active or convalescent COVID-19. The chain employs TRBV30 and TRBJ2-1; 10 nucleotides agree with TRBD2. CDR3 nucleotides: TGTGCCTGGAGTGTGGGACTAGCGTCCCCCAATGAGCAGTTCTTC. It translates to CAWSVGLASPNEQFF.